One sample yielded the 27 T cell receptor beta chains listed below, sequenced in a study of T-cell memory formation after mild COVID-19. Each CDR3 protein is one row after TCRdb ran MiXCR on the 5' RACE reads. The sample carries some 100,000 distinct CDR3 sequences, 11% recorded once. Input material: PBMCs or a T cell subset sorted from them (not recorded which). These TCRs come from a man younger than 35 who had mild COVID-19 (a few samples of this study predate the infection). Cell type and time point are not known.

This clonotype was observed a handful of times. This chain links TRBV7-9 with TRBJ2-2, with D unclear. Germline CDR1 is SEHNR and CDR2 is FQNEAQ (reference sequence). Trimming pared 6 bases from V and 5 bases from J, leaving 10 bases between. The CDR3 totals 13 residues. CDR3 sequence: CASSLQGTGELFF. For the CDR3, the DNA is TGTGCCAGCAGTCTCCAAGGGACCGGGGAGCTGTTTTTT.

In this sample, this clonotype turned up a few times. This rearrangement joins TRBV19 to TRBJ2-1, with D perhaps matching TRBD1 (6 bases). The germline gives CDR1 LNHDA, CDR2 SQIVND (reference sequence). The CDR3 sequence is 14 residues long. Deletions cut 4 bases from V and 1 base from J, with 8 bases between. The CDR3, as DNA: TGTGCCAGTAGTAACAGGGTTTCCTACAATGAGCAGTTCTTC. This gives the protein CASSNRVSYNEQFF.

The V gene is TRBV5-5, the J gene TRBJ2-7, with D perhaps matching TRBD1 or TRBD2 (7 bases each). The CDR3 loop spans 13 amino acids. V was shortened by 7 bases and J by 2 bases, with 13 bases between the two germline ends. Per germline, CDR1 SGHKS and CDR2 YYEKEE (reference sequence). The CDR3 region has the DNA TGTGCCAGCCAGGGGGAGGGCCCCTACGAGCAGTACGTC. It translates to CASQGEGPYEQYV.

This rearrangement joins TRBV29-1 to TRBJ2-7, with a weak D call TRBD2 (5 bases). Deletions cut 4 bases from V and 9 bases from J, with 13 bases between. CDR1 SQVTM and CDR2 ANQGSEA come from the germline V gene. The CDR3 length is 11 residues. For the CDR3, the DNA is TGCAGCGTTGCGGTATCTAGCAGGCAGTACGTC. This gives the protein CSVAVSSRQYV.

This clonotype has more than one count but fewer than ten. The chain joins TRBV11-2 to TRBJ1-1; no reliable D call. V lost 1 base and J 5 bases, leaving 14 bases between the germline ends. CDR1 is SGHAT and CDR2 is FQNNGV in the germline V gene. The CDR3 has 15 amino acids. CDR3: CASSLVVYVTTEAFF. The CDR3 coding sequence is TGTGCCAGCAGCTTAGTGGTCTACGTGACAACTGAAGCTTTCTTT.

This clonotype was counted only a few times. This chain joins TRBV28 and TRBJ2-5; 9 nucleotides align to TRBD1. Germline CDR1 reads MDHEN; CDR2 reads SYDVKM. This CDR3 contains 15 residues. J was trimmed by 4 bases and V by 2 bases; bases with no gene match: 5. The CDR3 is CASSLAQGAGETQYF. The CDR3 bases are TGTGCCAGCAGTTTAGCACAGGGGGCGGGAGAGACCCAGTACTTC.

This clonotype was detected many times. This chain connects TRBV5-1 to TRBJ2-7, with a possible D match to TRBD1 (5 bases). The CDR3 has 12 amino acids. Germline assignment: CDR1 SGHRS and CDR2 YFSETQ. With 4 bases removed from V and 5 bases from J, the gap between germline ends came to 10 bases. CDR3: CASSQGAHEQYF. The DNA for the CDR3 is TGCGCCAGCAGCCAGGGTGCGCACGAGCAGTACTTC.

This clonotype was seen a handful of times. The chain has TRBV9 and TRBJ2-2; 8 bases align to TRBD2. Germline V lookup: CDR1 SGDLS, CDR2 YYNGEE. Unmatched junction bases numbered 4, after V lost 5 bases and J lost 7 bases. CDR3 length: 13 amino acids. The CDR3 sequence: CASSPGGIGELFF. For the CDR3, the DNA is TGTGCCAGCAGTCCGGGGGGGATCGGGGAGCTGTTTTTT.

A few counts support this clonotype. In nucleotides, the CDR3 is TGCAGTGCTAGCCCCCCGGACCCGAACACCGGGGAGCTGTTTTTT. It yields the protein CSASPPDPNTGELFF. V is TRBV20-1 and J is TRBJ2-2, with D unclear. This CDR3 is 15 amino acids long. Trimming removed 3 bases from V and 0 bases from J, with 11 bases in between. In germline, CDR1 is DFQATT, CDR2 SNEGSKA (reference sequence).

This clonotype has more than one count but fewer than ten. The V gene is TRBV4-1, the J gene TRBJ1-2; TRBD1 matches at 12 bases. V lost 0 bases to trimming and J lost 4 bases; unmatched junction nucleotides: 0. Germline CDR1 reads MGHRA; CDR2 reads YSYEKL. This CDR3 region has 15 residues. CDR3 protein: CASSQEGQGAYGYTF. CDR3 coding DNA: TGCGCCAGCAGCCAAGAGGGACAGGGGGCCTATGGCTACACCTTC.

The chain is built from TRBV10-2 and TRBJ1-1; weak D call: TRBD1 (6 bases). V was cut by 9 bases and J by 4 bases, with 18 bases left in between. Germline CDR1 is WSHSY and CDR2 is SAAADI. The CDR3 length is 14 residues. The CDR3: CASHSGVVFTEAFF. CDR3 sequence (DNA): TGCGCCAGTCACTCAGGGGTCGTTTTCACTGAAGCTTTCTTT.

This sequence joins TRBV6-5 and TRBJ1-2; TRBD1 agrees at 9 bases. With 4 bases clipped from V and 6 bases from J, the junction kept 6 bases outside the gene matches. CDR1 and CDR2 from the germline V gene are MNHEY and SVGAGI. The CDR3 contains 14 residues. Here the CDR3 DNA reads TGTGCCAGCAGTTTGGGACAGGGACTAAATGGCTACACCTTC. This encodes CASSLGQGLNGYTF.

The V call is TRBV15, the J call TRBJ2-1; a possible D gene is TRBD2 (7 bases). Germline V gene sequence: CDR1 LNHNV, CDR2 YYDKDF (reference sequence). This CDR3 is 16 amino acids long. V was cut by 3 bases and J by 8 bases, with 20 bases left in between. CDR3 in DNA: TGTGCCACCAGCAGCTTTACCGGGACGGGGGGCGATGAGCAGTTCTTC. Translation: CATSSFTGTGGDEQFF.

This clonotype was observed at least ten times. This rearrangement joins TRBV7-9 to TRBJ1-1, with D unclear. This CDR3 has 15 residues. Germline CDR1 and CDR2: SEHNR and FQNEAQ (reference sequence). Deletions cut 0 bases from V and 10 bases from J, with 18 bases between. For the CDR3, the DNA is TGTGCCAGCAGCTTAGCGGGCCCGGCAGGAAGTGTAGCTTTCTTT. Translated, it gives CASSLAGPAGSVAFF.

The chain couples TRBV7-9 to TRBJ2-5; 8 bases fit TRBD2. Germline V gives CDR1 SEHNR, CDR2 FQNEAQ (reference sequence). The junction had 7 bases not matched to a gene; V was cut back by 5 bases and J by 5 bases. The CDR3 runs 14 residues. The CDR3 loop is CASSDGGGQETQYF. As DNA, the CDR3 is TGTGCCAGCAGCGACGGCGGGGGGCAGGAGACCCAGTACTTC.

This clonotype was seen ten or more times. V is TRBV12-3 or TRBV12-4 and J is TRBJ2-7; D remains unclear. Trimming left V 3 bases short and J 1 base short, with 4 bases between. CDR3 length: 12 amino acids. The CDR3 nucleotides read TGTGCCAGCAGTTTCTGGTCCTACGAGCAGTACGTC. Its protein is CASSFWSYEQYV.

This clonotype was observed a few times. This sequence joins TRBV5-1 and TRBJ1-2; possible D gene TRBD1, 5 bases. V lost 7 bases and J 4 bases, leaving 17 bases between the germline ends. Germline CDR1 is SGHRS and CDR2 is YFSETQ. The CDR3 is 14 residues long. CDR3 amino acids: CASRTPLNPYGYTF. CDR3 sequence (DNA): TGCGCCAGCCGGACACCCCTAAACCCCTATGGCTACACCTTC.

This clonotype was detected a few times. This CDR3 is CASSQAGEGWTDTQYF. The DNA of the CDR3 is TGTGCCAGCAGCCAAGCAGGGGAAGGGTGGACAGATACGCAGTATTTT. The chain joins TRBV3-1 to TRBJ2-3; the D gene is possibly TRBD1 (6 bases). Deletions cut 1 base from V and 3 bases from J, with 14 bases between. This CDR3 has 16 amino acids. Looked up from germline, CDR1 is LGHDT and CDR2 is YNNKEL (reference sequence).

This clonotype was observed a handful of times. This chain joins TRBV12-3 or TRBV12-4 and TRBJ2-2; D is perhaps TRBD2 (5 bases). The CDR3 contains 14 residues. V lost 6 bases to trimming and J lost 3 bases, with 11 bases between them. DNA of the CDR3: TGTGCCAGCAGACTGACGGGGTACACCGGGGAGCTGTTTTTT. This codes for CASRLTGYTGELFF.

V is TRBV6-5 and J is TRBJ2-6; D is ambiguous. The CDR3 totals 15 residues. The germline V gene encodes CDR1 MNHEY and CDR2 SVGAGI. V shed 0 bases and J shed 0 bases, with 3 bases lying between them. CDR3 amino acids: CASSYSRSGANVLTF. The CDR3 coding sequence is TGTGCCAGCAGTTACTCGCGCTCTGGGGCCAACGTCCTGACTTTC.

This chain links TRBV5-6 with TRBJ2-2, with 10 bases that match TRBD1. The V gene end was trimmed by 4 bases and the J gene end by 4 bases; junction bases not matched to a gene: 7. CDR1 and CDR2 from the germline V gene are SGHDT and YYEEEE. CDR3 length: 16 amino acids. The CDR3 sequence is CASSNKDRGLTGELFF. The DNA for the CDR3 is TGTGCCAGCAGCAATAAAGACAGGGGGCTCACCGGGGAGCTGTTTTTT.

The gene calls are TRBV12-3 or TRBV12-4 and TRBJ2-1; tentatively, D is TRBD2 (6 bases). The V end lost 3 bases, the J end lost 3 bases, and 9 bases lay between the germline ends. The CDR3 covers 14 residues. The CDR3 nucleotides are TGTGCCAGCAGTTTCGGACTAAACTACAATGAGCAGTTCTTC. The encoded protein is CASSFGLNYNEQFF.

The sample holds a few counts of this clonotype. Here the CDR3 reads CASSRERDRPLYGYTF. The CDR3, as DNA: TGCGCCAGCAGCCGCGAAAGGGACAGGCCCCTCTATGGCTACACCTTC. The chain carries TRBV4-1 and TRBJ1-2; 8 nucleotides agree with TRBD1. V trimming: 4 bases; J trimming: 4 bases; junction bases outside the gene matches: 11. This CDR3 is 16 amino acids long. Germline CDR1 reads MGHRA; CDR2 reads YSYEKL.

This chain joins TRBV4-1 and TRBJ1-5, with unresolved D. Per the germline V gene, CDR1 is MGHRA and CDR2 is YSYEKL. Trimming stripped 0 bases from V and 7 bases from J, with 13 bases between. The CDR3 runs to 15 residues. The CDR3 DNA reads as TGCGCCAGCAGCCAAGATCCGGGGAACGGACAGCCCCAGCATTTT. It encodes CASSQDPGNGQPQHF.

This clonotype has a handful of counts. This rearrangement joins TRBV24-1 to TRBJ1-5; 9 positions agree with TRBD1. Germline values: CDR1 KGHDR, CDR2 SFDVKD. The CDR3 totals 16 residues. The V gene end was trimmed by 4 bases and the J gene end by 9 bases; junction bases not matched to a gene: 12. CDR3 DNA: TGTGCCACCAGTGACCGACAGGGGGGCCGAATGTCGCCCCAGCATTTT. Translated: CATSDRQGGRMSPQHF.

At least ten counts were recorded for this clonotype. The genes are TRBV7-8 and TRBJ2-1; D is unclear. Trimming left V 1 base short and J 9 bases short, with 7 bases between. From germline, CDR1 is SGHVS and CDR2 FQNEAQ. This CDR3 has 12 residues. CDR3 sequence (DNA): TGTGCCAGCAGCTTAGTTGGAGTTGAGCAGTTCTTC. This codes for CASSLVGVEQFF.

This clonotype was found many times. V gene TRBV12-3 or TRBV12-4 combines with J gene TRBJ2-1; D call uncertain. The V and J ends lost 3 bases and 1 base respectively, with 13 bases between them. CDR3 length equals 16 residues. This chain's CDR3 is CASSFLYGGSYNEQFF. In nucleotides, the CDR3 is TGTGCCAGCAGTTTCCTTTATGGCGGTTCCTACAATGAGCAGTTCTTC.